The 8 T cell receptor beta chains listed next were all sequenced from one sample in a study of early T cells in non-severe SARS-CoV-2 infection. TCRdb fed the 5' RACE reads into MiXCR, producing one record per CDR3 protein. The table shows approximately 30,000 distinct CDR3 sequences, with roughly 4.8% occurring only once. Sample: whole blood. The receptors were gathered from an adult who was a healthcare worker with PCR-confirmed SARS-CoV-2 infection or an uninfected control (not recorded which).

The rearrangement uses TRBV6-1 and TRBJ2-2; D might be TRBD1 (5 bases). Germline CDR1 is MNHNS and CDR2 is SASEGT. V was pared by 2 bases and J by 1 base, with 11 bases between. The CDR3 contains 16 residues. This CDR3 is CASSELETVNTGELFF. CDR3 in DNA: TGTGCCAGCAGTGAATTGGAGACAGTGAACACCGGGGAGCTGTTTTTT.

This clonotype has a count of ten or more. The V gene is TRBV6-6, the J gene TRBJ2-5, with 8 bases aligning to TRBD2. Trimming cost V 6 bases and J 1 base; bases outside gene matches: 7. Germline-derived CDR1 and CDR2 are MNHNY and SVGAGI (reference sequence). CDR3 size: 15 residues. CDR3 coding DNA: TGTGCCAGCAGCCCACGCGGGGGGCGCCAAGAGACCCAGTACTTC. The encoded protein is CASSPRGGRQETQYF.

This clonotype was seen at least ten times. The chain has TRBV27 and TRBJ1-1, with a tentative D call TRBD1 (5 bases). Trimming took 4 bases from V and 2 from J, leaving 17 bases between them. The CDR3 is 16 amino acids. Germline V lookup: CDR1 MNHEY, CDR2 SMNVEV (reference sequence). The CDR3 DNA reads TGTGCCAGCAGTTCCCTGGGGCAGGGCCAAAACACTGAAGCTTTCTTT. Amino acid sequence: CASSSLGQGQNTEAFF.

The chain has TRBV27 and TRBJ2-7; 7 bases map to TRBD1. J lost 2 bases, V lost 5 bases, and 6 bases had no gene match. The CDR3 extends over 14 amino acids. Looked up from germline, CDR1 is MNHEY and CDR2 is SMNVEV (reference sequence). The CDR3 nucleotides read TGTGCCAGCAGTCCATACAGGGGAACCTACGAGCAGTACTTC. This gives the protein CASSPYRGTYEQYF.

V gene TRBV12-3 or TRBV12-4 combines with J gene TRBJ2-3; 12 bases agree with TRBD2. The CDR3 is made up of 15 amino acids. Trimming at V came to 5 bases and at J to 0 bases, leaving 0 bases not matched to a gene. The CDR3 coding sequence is TGTGCCAGCAGTGGACTAGCGGGGAGCACAGATACGCAGTATTTT. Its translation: CASSGLAGSTDTQYF.

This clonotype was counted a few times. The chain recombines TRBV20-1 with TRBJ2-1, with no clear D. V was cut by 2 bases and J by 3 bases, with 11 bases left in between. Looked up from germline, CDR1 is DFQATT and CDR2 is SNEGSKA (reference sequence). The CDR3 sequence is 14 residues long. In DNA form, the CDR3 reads TGCAGTGCTAGAAAGGGCGGAGACTACAATGAGCAGTTCTTC. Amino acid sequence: CSARKGGDYNEQFF.

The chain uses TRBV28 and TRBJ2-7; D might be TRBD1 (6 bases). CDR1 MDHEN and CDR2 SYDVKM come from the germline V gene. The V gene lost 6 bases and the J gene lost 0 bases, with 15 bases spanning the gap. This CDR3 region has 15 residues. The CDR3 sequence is CASRSGQPVSYEQYF. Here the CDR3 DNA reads TGTGCCAGCAGATCTGGACAGCCTGTCTCCTACGAGCAGTACTTC.

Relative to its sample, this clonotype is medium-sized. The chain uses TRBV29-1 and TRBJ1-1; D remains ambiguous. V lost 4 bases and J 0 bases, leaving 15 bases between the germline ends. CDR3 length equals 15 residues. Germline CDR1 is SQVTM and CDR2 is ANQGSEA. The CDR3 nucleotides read TGCAGCGTTGCGGGCGGTTGGGGAATGAACACTGAAGCTTTCTTT. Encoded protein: CSVAGGWGMNTEAFF.